The 5 T cell receptor beta chains listed next were all sequenced from one sample in a study of metastatic and nonmetastatic thyroid tumors. Patients were all untreated before their thyroid surgery. TCRdb re-called clones from the PCR reads using MiXCR. The table includes 15,000 to 20,000 clones, over 25% detected once. Sequencing was carried out using tumor tissue. All receptors come from a male donor with papillary thyroid cancer or a benign thyroid nodule (not recorded which). Some clones in this sample may be carry-over from other donors' samples.

This chain uses TRBV11-2 with TRBJ1-1, with unresolved D. The CDR3 length is 13 residues. In germline, CDR1 is SGHAT, CDR2 FQNNGV. The V end lost 1 base, the J end lost 7 bases, and 10 bases lay between the germline ends. The CDR3: CASSLVQDYEAFF. The CDR3 DNA sequence: TGTGCCAGCAGCTTAGTCCAGGATTATGAAGCTTTCTTT.

The table lists this clone with many counts. This sequence may be a read error, since a much larger clone differs from it by one base. V gene TRBV12-3 or TRBV12-4 combines with J gene TRBJ1-6; D ambiguous. This CDR3 is built from 13 residues. CDR3 sequence reads: CASSSDANSSLHF. Written as DNA, the CDR3 is TGTGCCAGCAGTTCGGACGCAAATTCATCCCTCCACTTT.

This clone was recorded many times. The genes are TRBV10-3 and TRBJ2-3, with 9 bases that match TRBD2. Trimming took 10 bases from V and 7 from J; bases not matched to a gene: 15. Looked up from germline, CDR1 is ENHRY and CDR2 is SYGVKD. CDR3 length: 15 amino acids. The CDR3 sequence is CATQLLAGYSNTQYF. The CDR3 region has the DNA TGTGCCACCCAGCTTCTAGCGGGATATTCTAATACGCAGTATTTT.

V usage is TRBV20-1 and J usage is TRBJ2-7, with 9 bases lining up with TRBD1. The CDR3 totals 12 residues. Germline V gene sequence: CDR1 DFQATT, CDR2 SNEGSKA (reference sequence). The V gene end was trimmed by 5 bases and the J gene end by 6 bases; junction bases not matched to a gene: 5. CDR3 in amino acids: CSAPQGAGEQYF. The CDR3 coding sequence is TGCAGTGCTCCACAGGGGGCAGGCGAGCAGTACTTC.

This clone was found many times. The chain links TRBV2 to TRBJ2-3; possible D gene TRBD2, 6 bases. The germline gives CDR1 SNHLY, CDR2 FYNNEI. The CDR3 consists of 14 residues. Trimming took off 7 bases at V and 9 bases at J, with 20 bases between the two ends. The CDR3 bases are TGTGCCAGCAACATGAGACTAGGGCCAGGAACGCAGTATTTT. Its translation is CASNMRLGPGTQYF.